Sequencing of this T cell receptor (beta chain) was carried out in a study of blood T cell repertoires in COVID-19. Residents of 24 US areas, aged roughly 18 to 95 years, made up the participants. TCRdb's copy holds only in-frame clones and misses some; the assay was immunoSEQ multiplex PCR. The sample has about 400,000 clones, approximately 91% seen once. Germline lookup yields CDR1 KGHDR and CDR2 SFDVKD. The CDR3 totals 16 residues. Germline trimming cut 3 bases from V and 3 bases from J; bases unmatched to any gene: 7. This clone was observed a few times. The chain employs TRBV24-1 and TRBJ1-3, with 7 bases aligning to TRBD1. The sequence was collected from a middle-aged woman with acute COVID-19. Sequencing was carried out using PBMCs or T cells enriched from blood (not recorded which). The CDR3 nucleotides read TGTGCCACCAGTGATCCAGGGGGGCGCATTGGAAACACCATATATTTT. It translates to CATSDPGGRIGNTIYF.